These 21 T cell receptor beta chains were all obtained from the same sample, sequenced in a study of blood T cell repertoires in COVID-19 (dated by TCRdb to 2020 to 2021). Library preparation employed the immunoSEQ multiplex PCR assay. In its TCRdb copy, this immuneACCESS table keeps in-frame sequences only and misses some clones. Where compared with another copy, unresolved V genes explain less than half of these, and the others have no known cause. Present in this sample are nearly 40,000 clones, around 80% of which were seen just once. The top ten clones comprise roughly 40% of the sample. Input material: peripheral blood. These receptor sequences come from an elderly man with active or convalescent COVID-19.

The V and J genes are TRBV6-5 and TRBJ1-1; TRBD1 matches 7 bases. CDR1 MNHEY and CDR2 SVGAGI come from the germline V gene. Trimming at V came to 9 bases and at J to 2 bases, leaving 6 bases not matched to a gene. The CDR3 contains 13 residues. The CDR3 region has the DNA TGTGCCAGTTCGGGACAGACAAACACTGAAGCTTTCTTT. Protein sequence: CASSGQTNTEAFF.

The chain has TRBV28 and TRBJ1-5, with unresolved D. V was trimmed by 6 bases and J by 3 bases, leaving 9 bases between them. The CDR3 covers 13 residues. In germline, CDR1 is MDHEN, CDR2 SYDVKM. This chain's CDR3 is CASSPDYNQPQHF. CDR3 in DNA: TGTGCCAGCAGCCCAGATTACAATCAGCCCCAGCATTTT.

V is TRBV7-9 and J is TRBJ1-4; D call uncertain. Trimming removed 6 bases from V and 3 bases from J, with 14 bases in between. The CDR3 sequence is 15 residues long. The germline V gene encodes CDR1 SEHNR and CDR2 FQNEAQ (reference sequence). CDR3 loop: CASSPGGGSNEKLFF. The DNA for the CDR3 is TGTGCCAGCAGTCCCGGAGGAGGGTCTAATGAAAAACTGTTTTTT.

The chain recombines TRBV5-8 with TRBJ2-1, with 7 bases that match TRBD1. Germline V gives CDR1 SGHTS, CDR2 YDEGEE. The ends lost 4 bases at V and 3 bases at J; junction bases unmatched: 7. The CDR3 is made up of 15 amino acids. CDR3: CASSLGQVFYNEQFF. The CDR3 region has the DNA TGTGCCAGCAGCCTCGGACAGGTTTTCTACAATGAGCAGTTCTTC.

V gene TRBV6-5 combines with J gene TRBJ2-7; 11 bases align to TRBD1. J was trimmed by 1 base and V by 4 bases; bases with no gene match: 6. CDR1 and CDR2 from the germline V gene are MNHEY and SVGAGI. This CDR3 spans 16 amino acids. The CDR3, as DNA: TGTGCCAGCAGTTGGTCCGGGACAGGGGGATCCTACGAGCAGTACTTC. It is translated as CASSWSGTGGSYEQYF.

This clone has a handful of counts. The germline gene is not matched at one end of the junction; a read error may be the cause. J is TRBJ2-7 and V is TRBV18, with 7 bases lining up with TRBD1. The CDR3 totals 10 residues. Per the germline V gene, CDR1 is KGHSH and CDR2 is LQKENI. CDR3 residues: CASSLRDRSF. Written as DNA, the CDR3 is TGTGCCAGCTCACTTAGGGACAGATCCTTC. Variable domain in full (rest from reference TRBV18 and TRBJ2-7): NAGVMQNPRHLVRRRGQEARLRCSPMKGHSHVYWYRQLPEEGLKFMVYLQKENIIDESGMPKERFSAEFPKEGPSILRIQQVVRGDSAAYFCASSLRDRSFGPGTRLTVT.

The rearrangement uses TRBV9 and TRBJ2-2, with 9 bases that match TRBD1. V was pared by 3 bases and J by 7 bases, with 10 bases of the junction left unmatched. Per germline, CDR1 SGDLS and CDR2 YYNGEE. The CDR3 contains 16 residues. The CDR3 sequence is CASSATGGGGIGELFF. The CDR3 region has the DNA TGTGCCAGCAGCGCCACAGGGGGCGGAGGTATCGGGGAGCTGTTTTTT.

This chain links TRBV4-3 with TRBJ2-5, with 11 bases fitting TRBD2. V lost 1 base to trimming and J lost 5 bases; unmatched junction nucleotides: 18. This CDR3 contains 20 residues. Per germline, CDR1 LGHNA and CDR2 YSLEER. CDR3: CASSQVRPGWASGGRETQYF. DNA of the CDR3: TGCGCCAGCAGCCAAGTTAGGCCGGGATGGGCTAGCGGGGGGAGGGAGACCCAGTACTTC.

The chain has TRBV27 and TRBJ1-2; 7 nucleotides agree with TRBD1. This CDR3 contains 13 residues. Trimming took 3 bases from V and 3 from J; bases not matched to a gene: 1. Germline CDR1 MNHEY, CDR2 SMNVEV (reference sequence). The CDR3 bases are TGTGCCAGCAGTTTCGGGACAGACTATGGCTACACCTTC. Protein sequence: CASSFGTDYGYTF.

V usage is TRBV7-2 and J usage is TRBJ2-2; a possible D gene is TRBD1 (5 bases). The CDR3 consists of 13 residues. The V gene's germline CDR1 is SGHTA and CDR2 FQGNSA. Trimming pared 4 bases from V and 6 bases from J, leaving 9 bases between. The DNA of the CDR3 is TGTGCCAGCAGCTCCCAGGGCCCCGGGGAGCTGTTTTTT. It yields the protein CASSSQGPGELFF.

The gene calls are TRBV28 and TRBJ1-6, with D hard to call. V was shortened by 2 bases and J by 10 bases, with 18 bases between the two germline ends. The CDR3 loop spans 16 amino acids. Germline CDR1 reads MDHEN; CDR2 reads SYDVKM. This CDR3 reads CASSLGRGSWGSPLHF. In nucleotides, the CDR3 is TGTGCCAGCAGTTTAGGTCGGGGAAGTTGGGGATCACCCCTCCACTTT. The whole variable domain, remainder taken from reference TRBV28 and TRBJ1-6, is DVKVTQSSRYLVKRTGEKVFLECVQDMDHENMFWYRQDPGLGLRLIYFSYDVKMKEKGDIPEGYSVSREKKERFSLILESASTNQTSMYLCASSLGRGSWGSPLHFGNGTRLTVT.

The V and J genes are TRBV5-8 and TRBJ2-7; TRBD1 aligns across 8 bases. This CDR3 is built from 14 residues. Trimming cost V 0 bases and J 9 bases; bases outside gene matches: 8. Germline V gives CDR1 SGHTS, CDR2 YDEGEE. The CDR3 bases are TGTGCCAGCAGCTTGGGGACAGGGCCTACGGGGCAGTACTTC. It specifies CASSLGTGPTGQYF.

This clone was seen just once. This rearrangement joins TRBV6-6 to TRBJ1-3; D is unresolved. This CDR3 spans 14 amino acids. Germline loops: CDR1 MNHNY, CDR2 SVGAGI (reference sequence). Between the trimmed V and J ends, which lost 6 bases and 4 bases, there was a span of 13 bases. CDR3 amino acids: CASSAGGGGNTIYF. Written as DNA, the CDR3 is TGTGCCAGCAGCGCCGGCGGCGGAGGAAACACCATATATTTT.

This sequence joins TRBV4-2 and TRBJ1-6; 8 nucleotides align to TRBD1. Germline-derived CDR1 and CDR2 are LGHNA and YNFKEQ. CDR3 length equals 17 residues. V was clipped by 4 bases and J by 7 bases; unmatched bases: 12. The CDR3 coding sequence is TGTGCCAGCAGCCCCCAAGCAAAACAGGGGGTCAATTCACCCCTCCACTTT. Translating it yields CASSPQAKQGVNSPLHF.

This chain connects TRBV28 to TRBJ1-2; TRBD1 aligns across 10 bases. The CDR3 runs 15 residues. V lost 3 bases, J lost 4 bases, and 5 bases stayed unmatched. From germline, CDR1 is MDHEN and CDR2 SYDVKM. CDR3: CASSFDRGRAYGYTF. In nucleotides, the CDR3 is TGTGCCAGCAGTTTCGACAGGGGGCGCGCCTATGGCTACACCTTC.

The V call is TRBV11-2, the J call TRBJ2-1; 11 positions agree with TRBD2. The trim removed 6 bases at V and 1 base at J, leaving 5 bases unmatched. The CDR3 sequence is 16 residues long. Germline CDR1 is SGHAT and CDR2 is FQNNGV. The CDR3 spells CASSWTSGLSYNEQFF. DNA for the CDR3: TGTGCCAGCAGTTGGACTAGCGGGCTGTCCTACAATGAGCAGTTCTTC.

CDR3 coding DNA: TGTGCCAGCAGCCAAGATGAGAGCGTCAGGGTCACCGGGGAGCTGTTTTTT. Residues: CASSQDESVRVTGELFF. The chain recombines TRBV3-1 (or the pseudogene TRBV3-2) with TRBJ2-2, with D maybe TRBD1 (5 bases). The CDR3 is made up of 17 amino acids. Germline V lookup: CDR1 LGHDT, CDR2 YNNKEL (reference sequence). V was cut by 0 bases and J by 4 bases, with 15 bases left in between.

The chain combines TRBV27 with TRBJ2-1; the match to TRBD1 covers 8 bases. The CDR3 length is 15 residues. Losses at the gene ends were 2 bases for V and 6 bases for J; bases not matched to a gene: 6. From germline, CDR1 is MNHEY and CDR2 SMNVEV (reference sequence). The CDR3 loop is CASSLAGGLSNEQFF. In nucleotides, the CDR3 is TGTGCCAGCAGTTTAGCAGGGGGCCTCTCCAATGAGCAGTTCTTC.

V is TRBV19 and J is TRBJ1-1; D might be TRBD1 (6 bases). The CDR3 spans 14 residues. Trimming took off 5 bases at V and 3 bases at J, with 13 bases between the two ends. In germline, CDR1 is LNHDA, CDR2 SQIVND (reference sequence). This CDR3 is CASSRQDSYTEAFF. The CDR3 coding sequence is TGTGCCAGTAGTCGTCAGGACAGCTACACTGAAGCTTTCTTT.

This chain connects TRBV28 to TRBJ1-5; D is perhaps TRBD1 (6 bases). Per the germline V gene, CDR1 is MDHEN and CDR2 is SYDVKM. This CDR3 comprises 14 residues. The V end lost 4 bases, the J end lost 5 bases, and 12 bases lay between the germline ends. The CDR3 bases are TGTGCCAGCAGTTGGGGGCAAGCGGATCAGCCCCAGCATTTT. Translation gives CASSWGQADQPQHF.

This clone showed up just a few times. This sequence joins TRBV4-2 and TRBJ2-3; D remains ambiguous. This CDR3 contains 15 residues. Trimming shortened V by 1 base and J by 3 bases, and 11 bases separated the two germline ends. Germline-derived CDR1 and CDR2 are LGHNA and YNFKEQ. CDR3 coding DNA: TGTGCCAGCAGCCAAGGAAACCCCGAGACAGATACGCAGTATTTT. The encoded protein is CASSQGNPETDTQYF.